This TCR beta chain is from a study of cytomegalovirus exposure and HLA in healthy donors. Findings of the study overall: In most subjects, TCR beta sequences reportedly gave accurate predictions of HLA-A and HLA-B alleles.

For this clone: Its matching antigen is unknown.

This CDR3 is built from 14 residues. The germline gives CDR1 MGHDK, CDR2 SYGVNS. Between the trimmed V and J ends, which lost 3 bases and 7 bases, there was a span of 15 bases. The primer mix had 60 Vbeta and 13 Jbeta primers. TCRdb's copy holds only in-frame clones and misses some; the assay was immunoSEQ multiplex PCR. The table lists 150,000 to 200,000 clones, roughly 80% of them singletons. The V call is TRBV25-1, the J call TRBJ2-5, with D perhaps TRBD2 (5 bases). The sequence was obtained from a woman aged 18-35 years in good health and CMV-seronegative. Sequences were obtained from PBMCs. CDR3 DNA: TGTGCCAGCAGTGACCCCGACCTACGGGGGACCCAGTACTTC. Residues: CASSDPDLRGTQYF. The whole variable domain, filled in from reference TRBV25-1 and TRBJ2-5, reads EADIYQTPRYLVIGTGKKITLECSQTMGHDKMYWYQQDPGMELHLIHYSYGVNSTEKGDLSSESTVSRIRTEHFPLTLESARPSHTSQYLCASSDPDLRGTQYFGPGTRLLVL.